The rows below give T cell receptor beta chains drawn from one sample of a study of T-cell reconstitution after alpha-beta-depleted transplantation in children. TCRdb fed the PCR reads into MiXCR, producing one record per CDR3 protein. Altogether 600,000 to 700,000 distinct CDR3 sequences are present, approximately 15% being singletons, with the ten largest covering 1.1%. Sequencing was performed on PBMCs from the stem cell graft donor, taken from the stem cell graft. The receptor source for this set is a human donor who donated a stem cell graft to a child with acute myeloid leukemia. CDR3s leave out the opening cysteine and the closing phenylalanine or tryptophan.

TRBV24-1	TRBJ2-1	ATSDRTVSDNEQF
TRBV7-9	TRBJ2-2	ASSYRQGRTGELF
TRBV7-2	TRBJ2-5	ASSLVETQY
TRBV11-2	TRBJ2-3	ASSSRGDTQY
TRBV7-2	TRBJ1-2	ASSLKSYGYT
TRBV7-2	TRBJ1-2	ASSSPGHPGNGYT
TRBV28	TRBJ1-1	ASRRGARGTEAF
TRBV27	TRBJ2-1	ASSFGLLYNEQF
TRBV12-3/TRBV12-4	TRBJ2-2	ATRGMNTGELF
TRBV11-1	TRBJ2-1	ASSLVNRLKAGSYNEQF
TRBV7-2	TRBJ2-1	ASSFQRGAIYNEQF
TRBV4-3	TRBJ1-4	ASSPSGDQEDEKLF
TRBV29-1	TRBJ1-2	SVPGLARGYT
TRBV12-3/TRBV12-4	TRBJ2-7	ASSPPGRSYEQY
TRBV12-3/TRBV12-4	TRBJ1-1	ASSSPWGSGTEAF
TRBV20-1	TRBJ2-1	SAAGQAHYNEQF